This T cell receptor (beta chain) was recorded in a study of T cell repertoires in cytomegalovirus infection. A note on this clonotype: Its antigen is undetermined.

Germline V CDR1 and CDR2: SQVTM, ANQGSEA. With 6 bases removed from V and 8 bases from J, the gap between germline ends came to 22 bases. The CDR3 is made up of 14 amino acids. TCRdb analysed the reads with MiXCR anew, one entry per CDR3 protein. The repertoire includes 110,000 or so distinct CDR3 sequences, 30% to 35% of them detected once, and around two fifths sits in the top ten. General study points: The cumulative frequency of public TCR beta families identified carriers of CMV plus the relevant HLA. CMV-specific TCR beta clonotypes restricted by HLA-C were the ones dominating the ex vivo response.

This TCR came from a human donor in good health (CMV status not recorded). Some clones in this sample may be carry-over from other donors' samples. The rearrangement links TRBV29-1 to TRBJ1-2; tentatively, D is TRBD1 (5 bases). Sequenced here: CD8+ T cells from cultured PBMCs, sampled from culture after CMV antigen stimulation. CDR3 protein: CSVNGAGNLEGYTF. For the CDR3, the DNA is TGCAGCGTGAATGGAGCAGGGAATTTGGAAGGCTACACCTTC.